The entry below describes one TCR beta chain. Its antigen remains unknown. This CDR3 contains 16 residues. V dropped 2 bases and J dropped 3 bases, with 14 bases sitting between them. Germline-derived CDR1 and CDR2 are MNHEY and SMNVEV (reference sequence). The data stem from a study of T-cell memory formation after mild COVID-19. Across the study: The study found TCR clusters largely donor specific. The study, taken as a whole, reports: Shrinking CD4+ clones resided mostly in CM and EM, and CD8+ ones in EMRA. Clones contracting across day 15 to 85 had a balanced CD4/CD8 profile; later expanding clones leaned CD4+.

Via MiXCR, TCRdb re-called the 5' RACE reads, giving one row per CDR3 protein. This sample has approximately 480,000 distinct CDR3 sequences, with around a sixth found just once. This clonotype was sampled from an adult woman who had mild COVID-19 (a few samples of this study predate the infection). Cell type and time point are not known. This chain connects TRBV27 to TRBJ1-3, with D tentatively TRBD1 (6 bases). The material sequenced was PBMCs or a T cell subset sorted from them (not recorded which). The CDR3 region has the DNA TGTGCCAGCAGTTTACGTAAGGGGGGTTATGGAAACACCATATATTTT. Residues: CASSLRKGGYGNTIYF.